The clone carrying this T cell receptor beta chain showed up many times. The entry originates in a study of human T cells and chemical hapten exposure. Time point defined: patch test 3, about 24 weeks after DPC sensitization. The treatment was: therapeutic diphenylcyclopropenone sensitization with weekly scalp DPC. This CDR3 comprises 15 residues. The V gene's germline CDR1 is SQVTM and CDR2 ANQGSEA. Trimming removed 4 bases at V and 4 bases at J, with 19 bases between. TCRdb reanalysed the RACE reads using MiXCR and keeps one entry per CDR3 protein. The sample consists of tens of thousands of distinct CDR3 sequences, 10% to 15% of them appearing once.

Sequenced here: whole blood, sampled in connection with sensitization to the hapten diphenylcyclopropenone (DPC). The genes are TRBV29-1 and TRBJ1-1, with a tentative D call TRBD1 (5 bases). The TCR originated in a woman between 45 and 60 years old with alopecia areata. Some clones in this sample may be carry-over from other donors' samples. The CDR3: CSVVRAQVQGTEAFF. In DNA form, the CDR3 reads TGCAGCGTTGTTAGGGCGCAGGTCCAGGGCACTGAAGCTTTCTTT.